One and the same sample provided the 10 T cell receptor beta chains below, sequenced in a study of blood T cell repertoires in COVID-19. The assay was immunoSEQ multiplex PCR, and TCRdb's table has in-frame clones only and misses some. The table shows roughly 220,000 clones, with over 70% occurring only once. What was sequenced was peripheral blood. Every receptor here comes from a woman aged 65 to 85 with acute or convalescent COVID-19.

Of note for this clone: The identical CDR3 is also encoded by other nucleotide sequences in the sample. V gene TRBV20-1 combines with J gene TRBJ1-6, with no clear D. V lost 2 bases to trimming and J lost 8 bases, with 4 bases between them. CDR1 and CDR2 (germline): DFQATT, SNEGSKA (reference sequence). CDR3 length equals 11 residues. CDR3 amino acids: CSARTDSPLHF. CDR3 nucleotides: TGCAGTGCTAGAACTGATTCACCCCTCCACTTT.

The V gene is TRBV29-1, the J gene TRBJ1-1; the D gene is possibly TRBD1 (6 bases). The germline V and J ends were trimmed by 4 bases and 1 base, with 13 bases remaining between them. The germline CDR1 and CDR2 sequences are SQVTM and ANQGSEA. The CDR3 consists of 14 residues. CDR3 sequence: CSVGFETGNTEAFF. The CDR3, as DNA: TGCAGCGTTGGTTTTGAGACAGGGAACACTGAAGCTTTCTTT.

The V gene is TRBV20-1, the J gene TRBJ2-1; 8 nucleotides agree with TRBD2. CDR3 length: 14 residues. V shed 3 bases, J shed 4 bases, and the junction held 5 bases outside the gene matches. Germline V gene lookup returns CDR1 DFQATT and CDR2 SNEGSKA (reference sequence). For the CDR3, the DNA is TGCAGTGCTAGTATGGTAGCGGGGTACAATGAGCAGTTCTTC. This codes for CSASMVAGYNEQFF.

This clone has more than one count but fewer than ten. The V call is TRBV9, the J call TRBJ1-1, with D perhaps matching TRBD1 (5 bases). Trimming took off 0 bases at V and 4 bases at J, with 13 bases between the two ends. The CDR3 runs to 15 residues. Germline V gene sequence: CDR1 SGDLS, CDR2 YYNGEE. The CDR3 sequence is CASSVEGLSPTEAFF. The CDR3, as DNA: TGTGCCAGCAGCGTAGAGGGACTGAGTCCCACTGAAGCTTTCTTT.

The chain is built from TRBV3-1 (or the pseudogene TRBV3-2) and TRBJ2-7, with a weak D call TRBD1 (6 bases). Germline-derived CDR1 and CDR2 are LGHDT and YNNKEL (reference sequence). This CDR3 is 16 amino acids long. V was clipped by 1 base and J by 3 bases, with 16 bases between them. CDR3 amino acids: CASSQGTALGSYEQYF. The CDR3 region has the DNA TGTGCCAGCAGCCAAGGGACAGCCTTGGGGAGCTACGAGCAGTACTTC.

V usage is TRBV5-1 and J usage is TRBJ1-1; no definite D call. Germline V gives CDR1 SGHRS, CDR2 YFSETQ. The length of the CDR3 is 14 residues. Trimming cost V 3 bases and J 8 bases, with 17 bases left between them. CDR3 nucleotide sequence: TGCGCCAGCAGCTCGGACTCTGCCCGTTTGGAAGCTTTCTTT. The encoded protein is CASSSDSARLEAFF. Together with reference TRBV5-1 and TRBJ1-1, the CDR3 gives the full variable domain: KAGVTQTPRYLIKTRGQQVTLSCSPISGHRSVSWYQQTPGQGLQFLFEYFSETQRNKGNFPGRFSGRQFSNSRSEMNVSTLELGDSALYLCASSSDSARLEAFFGQGTRLTVV.

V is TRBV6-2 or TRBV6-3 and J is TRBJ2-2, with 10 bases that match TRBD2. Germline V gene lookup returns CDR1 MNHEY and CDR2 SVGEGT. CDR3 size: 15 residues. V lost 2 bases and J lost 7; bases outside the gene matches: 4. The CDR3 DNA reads TGTGCCAGCAGTTACAAGCTAGCGGGAGACGGGGAGCTGTTTTTT. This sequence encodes CASSYKLAGDGELFF.

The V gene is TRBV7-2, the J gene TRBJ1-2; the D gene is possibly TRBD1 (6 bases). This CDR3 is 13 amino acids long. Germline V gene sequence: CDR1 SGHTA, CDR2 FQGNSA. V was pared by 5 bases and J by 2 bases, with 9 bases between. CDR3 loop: CASSPDSNYGYTF. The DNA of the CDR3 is TGTGCCAGCAGCCCGGACAGCAACTATGGCTACACCTTC.

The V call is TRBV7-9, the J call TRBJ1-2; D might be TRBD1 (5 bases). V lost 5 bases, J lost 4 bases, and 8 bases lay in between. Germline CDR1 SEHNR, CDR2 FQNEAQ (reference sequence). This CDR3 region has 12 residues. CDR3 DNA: TGTGCCAGCAGCGGGCAGGGCTATGGCTACACCTTC. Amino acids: CASSGQGYGYTF.

This chain's CDR3 is CASSLEGGNTGELFF. The CDR3 bases are TGTGCCAGCAGTTTGGAGGGAGGGAACACCGGGGAGCTGTTTTTT. V gene TRBV6-5 combines with J gene TRBJ2-2, with a possible D match to TRBD2 (6 bases). V was cut by 4 bases and J by 1 base, with 10 bases left in between. Germline V gives CDR1 MNHEY, CDR2 SVGAGI. This CDR3 region has 15 residues.